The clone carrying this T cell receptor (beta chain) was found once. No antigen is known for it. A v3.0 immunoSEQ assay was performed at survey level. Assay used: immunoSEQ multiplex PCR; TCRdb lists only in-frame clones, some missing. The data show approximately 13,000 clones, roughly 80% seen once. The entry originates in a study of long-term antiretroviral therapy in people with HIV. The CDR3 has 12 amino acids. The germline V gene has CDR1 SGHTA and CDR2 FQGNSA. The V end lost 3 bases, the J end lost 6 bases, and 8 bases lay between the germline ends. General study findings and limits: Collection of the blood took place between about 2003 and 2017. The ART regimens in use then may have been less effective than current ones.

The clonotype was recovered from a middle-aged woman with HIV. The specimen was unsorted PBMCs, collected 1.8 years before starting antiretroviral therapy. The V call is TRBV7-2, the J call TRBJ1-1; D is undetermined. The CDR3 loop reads CASSFPAAEAFF. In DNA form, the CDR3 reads TGTGCCAGCAGCTTTCCCGCAGCTGAAGCTTTCTTT.